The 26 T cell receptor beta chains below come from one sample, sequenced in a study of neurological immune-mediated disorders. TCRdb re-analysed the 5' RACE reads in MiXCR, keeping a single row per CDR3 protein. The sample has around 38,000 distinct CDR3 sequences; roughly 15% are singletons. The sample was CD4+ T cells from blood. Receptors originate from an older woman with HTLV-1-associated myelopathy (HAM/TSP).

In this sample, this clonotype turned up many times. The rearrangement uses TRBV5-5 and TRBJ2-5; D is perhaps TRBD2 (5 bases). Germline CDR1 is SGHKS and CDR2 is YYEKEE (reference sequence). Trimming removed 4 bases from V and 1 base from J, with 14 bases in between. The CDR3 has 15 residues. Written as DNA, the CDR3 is TGTGCCAGCAGCACCCCTGGGAGCGGCCAAGAGACCCAGTACTTC. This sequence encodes CASSTPGSGQETQYF.

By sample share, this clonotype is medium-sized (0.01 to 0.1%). The CDR3 DNA is TGCGCCAGCAGCTTGGCCGGGACCGGGTCGGGAGGCTACACCTTC. This codes for CASSLAGTGSGGYTF. The rearrangement joins TRBV5-1 to TRBJ1-2; a weak D match, TRBD1 (5 bases). CDR3 size: 15 residues. The V and J ends lost 0 bases and 8 bases respectively, with 17 bases between them. The V gene's germline CDR1 is SGHRS and CDR2 YFSETQ.

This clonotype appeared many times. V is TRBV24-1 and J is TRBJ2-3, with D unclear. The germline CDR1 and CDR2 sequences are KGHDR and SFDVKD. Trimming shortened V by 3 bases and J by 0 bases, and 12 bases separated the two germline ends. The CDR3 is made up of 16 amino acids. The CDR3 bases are TGTGCCACCAGTGATCGGACGGCGGCTAGCACAGATACGCAGTATTTT. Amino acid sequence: CATSDRTAASTDTQYF.

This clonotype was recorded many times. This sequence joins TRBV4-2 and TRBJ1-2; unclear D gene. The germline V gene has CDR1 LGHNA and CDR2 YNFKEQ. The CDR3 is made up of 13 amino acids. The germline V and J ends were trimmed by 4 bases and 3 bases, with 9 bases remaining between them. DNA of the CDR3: TGTGCCAGCAGCCTAGGATCGGACTATGGCTACACCTTC. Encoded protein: CASSLGSDYGYTF.

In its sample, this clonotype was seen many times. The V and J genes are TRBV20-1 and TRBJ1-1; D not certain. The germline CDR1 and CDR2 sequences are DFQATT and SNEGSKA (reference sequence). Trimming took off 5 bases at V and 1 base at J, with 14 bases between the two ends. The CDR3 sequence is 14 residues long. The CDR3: CSADGDSPNTEAFF. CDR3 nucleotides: TGCAGTGCTGATGGGGATTCTCCGAACACTGAAGCTTTCTTT.

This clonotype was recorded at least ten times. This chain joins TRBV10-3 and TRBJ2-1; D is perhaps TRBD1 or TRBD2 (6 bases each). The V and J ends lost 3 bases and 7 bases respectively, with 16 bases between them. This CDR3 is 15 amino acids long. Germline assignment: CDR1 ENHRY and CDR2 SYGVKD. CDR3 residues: CAISEGTQGGNEQFF. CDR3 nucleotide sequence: TGTGCCATCAGTGAAGGGACACAGGGAGGTAATGAGCAGTTCTTC.

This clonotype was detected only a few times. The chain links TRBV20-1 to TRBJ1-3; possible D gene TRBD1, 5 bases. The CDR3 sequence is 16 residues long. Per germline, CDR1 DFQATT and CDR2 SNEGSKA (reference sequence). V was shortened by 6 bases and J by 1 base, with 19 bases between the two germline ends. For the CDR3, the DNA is TGCAGTGCCCAGCCTACACAGGCCCGGTCTGGAAACACCATATATTTT. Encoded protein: CSAQPTQARSGNTIYF.

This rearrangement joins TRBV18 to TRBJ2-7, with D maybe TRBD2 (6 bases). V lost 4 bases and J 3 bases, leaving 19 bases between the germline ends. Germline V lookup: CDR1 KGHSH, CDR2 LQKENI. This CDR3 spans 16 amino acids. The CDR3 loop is CASSLGTGGRNYEQYF. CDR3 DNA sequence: TGTGCCAGCTCACTGGGGACTGGGGGGAGAAACTACGAGCAGTACTTC.

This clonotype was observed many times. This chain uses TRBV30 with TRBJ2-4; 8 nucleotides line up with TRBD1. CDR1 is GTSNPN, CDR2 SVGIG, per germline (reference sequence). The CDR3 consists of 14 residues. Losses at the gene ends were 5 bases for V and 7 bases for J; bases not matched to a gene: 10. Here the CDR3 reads CAWRVANRGNIQYF. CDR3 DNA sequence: TGTGCCTGGCGCGTTGCTAACAGGGGGAACATTCAGTACTTC.

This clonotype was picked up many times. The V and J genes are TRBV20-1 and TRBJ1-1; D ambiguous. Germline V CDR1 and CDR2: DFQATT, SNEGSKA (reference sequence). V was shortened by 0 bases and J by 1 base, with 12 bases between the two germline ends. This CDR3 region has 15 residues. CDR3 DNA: TGCAGTGCTAGAGATAATAATCTGGGGAACACTGAAGCTTTCTTT. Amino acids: CSARDNNLGNTEAFF.

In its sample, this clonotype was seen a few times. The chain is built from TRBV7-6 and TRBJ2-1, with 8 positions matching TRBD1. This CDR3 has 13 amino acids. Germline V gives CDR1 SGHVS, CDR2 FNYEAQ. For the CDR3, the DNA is TGTGTAAGCAGCGGACAGGGAGGCAATGAGCAGTTCTTC. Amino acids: CVSSGQGGNEQFF.

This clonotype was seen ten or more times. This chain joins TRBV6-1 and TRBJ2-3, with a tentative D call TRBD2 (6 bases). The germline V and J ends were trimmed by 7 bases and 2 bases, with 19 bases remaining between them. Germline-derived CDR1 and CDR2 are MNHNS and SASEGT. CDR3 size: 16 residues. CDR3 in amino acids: CASTRAVGGVTDTQYF. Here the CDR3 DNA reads TGTGCCAGCACGAGGGCGGTCGGGGGAGTCACAGATACGCAGTATTTT.

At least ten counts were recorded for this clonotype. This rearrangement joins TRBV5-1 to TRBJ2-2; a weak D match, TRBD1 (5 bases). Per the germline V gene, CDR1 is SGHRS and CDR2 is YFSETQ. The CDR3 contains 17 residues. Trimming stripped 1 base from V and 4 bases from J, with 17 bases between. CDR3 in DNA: TGCGCCAGCAGCTTGAGGGGCGGTGGGATAACCACCGGGGAGCTGTTTTTT. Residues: CASSLRGGGITTGELFF.

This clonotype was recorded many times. The CDR3 nucleotides read TGTGCCAGCTCACCGGTCCAGGACAGCTCTGGAAACACCATATATTTT. This gives the protein CASSPVQDSSGNTIYF. The J gene is TRBJ1-3, the V gene TRBV18; D possibly corresponds to TRBD1 (6 bases). The CDR3 totals 16 residues. Germline-derived CDR1 and CDR2 are KGHSH and LQKENI. Trimming removed 3 bases at V and 0 bases at J, with 12 bases between. The full variable domain, its missing parts supplied by reference TRBV18 and TRBJ1-3, is NAGVMQNPRHLVRRRGQEARLRCSPMKGHSHVYWYRQLPEEGLKFMVYLQKENIIDESGMPKERFSAEFPKEGPSILRIQQVVRGDSAAYFCASSPVQDSSGNTIYFGEGSWLTVV.

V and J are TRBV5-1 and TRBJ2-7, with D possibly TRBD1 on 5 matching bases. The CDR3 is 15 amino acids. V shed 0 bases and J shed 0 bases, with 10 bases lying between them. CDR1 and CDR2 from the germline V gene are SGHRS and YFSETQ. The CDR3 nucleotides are TGCGCCAGCAGCTTGGACGTAGGGGCCTCCTACGAGCAGTACTTC. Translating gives CASSLDVGASYEQYF.

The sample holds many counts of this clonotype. CDR3 region: CSADTDSYEQYF. The CDR3 nucleotides are TGCAGTGCAGACACCGATTCCTACGAGCAGTACTTC. The chain joins TRBV20-1 to TRBJ2-7; D is uncertain. V dropped 6 bases and J dropped 1 base, with 10 bases sitting between them. CDR3 length: 12 residues. Germline CDR1 is DFQATT and CDR2 is SNEGSKA (reference sequence).

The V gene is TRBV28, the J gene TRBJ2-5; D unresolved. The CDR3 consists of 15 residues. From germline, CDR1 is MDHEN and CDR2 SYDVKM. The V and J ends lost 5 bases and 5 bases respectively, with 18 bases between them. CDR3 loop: CASSMTHTVRETQYF. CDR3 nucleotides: TGTGCCAGCAGTATGACACATACAGTGCGTGAGACCCAGTACTTC. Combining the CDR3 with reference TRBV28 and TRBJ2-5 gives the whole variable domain DVKVTQSSRYLVKRTGEKVFLECVQDMDHENMFWYRQDPGLGLRLIYFSYDVKMKEKGDIPEGYSVSREKKERFSLILESASTNQTSMYLCASSMTHTVRETQYFGPGTRLLVL.

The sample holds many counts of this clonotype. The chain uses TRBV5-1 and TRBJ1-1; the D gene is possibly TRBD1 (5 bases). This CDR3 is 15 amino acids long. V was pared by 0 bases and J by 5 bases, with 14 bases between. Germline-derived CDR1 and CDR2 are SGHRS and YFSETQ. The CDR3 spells CASSLEIMGRTEAFF. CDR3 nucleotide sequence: TGCGCCAGCAGCTTGGAGATTATGGGGCGAACTGAAGCTTTCTTT.

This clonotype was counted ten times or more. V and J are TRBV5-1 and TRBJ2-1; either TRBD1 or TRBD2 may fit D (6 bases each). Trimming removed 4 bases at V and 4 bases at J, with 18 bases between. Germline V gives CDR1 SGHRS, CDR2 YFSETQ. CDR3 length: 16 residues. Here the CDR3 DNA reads TGCGCCAGCAGCCCCGTTGGCGGAGGGGGTTACAATGAGCAGTTCTTC. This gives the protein CASSPVGGGGYNEQFF.

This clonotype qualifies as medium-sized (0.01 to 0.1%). CDR3 in amino acids: CASSSQVAGELFF. CDR3 bases: TGCGCCAGCAGCTCACAGGTTGCCGGGGAGCTGTTTTTT. The chain uses TRBV5-1 and TRBJ2-2; perhaps TRBD1 as D (5 bases). V was clipped by 3 bases and J by 6 bases, with 9 bases between them. Germline V gene data show CDR1 as SGHRS and CDR2 as YFSETQ. The CDR3 consists of 13 residues.

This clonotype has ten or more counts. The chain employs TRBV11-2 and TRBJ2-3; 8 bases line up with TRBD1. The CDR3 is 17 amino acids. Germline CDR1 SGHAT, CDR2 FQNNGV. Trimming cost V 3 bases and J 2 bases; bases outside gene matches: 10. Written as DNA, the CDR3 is TGTGCCAGCAGCTTCCGACAGGGGCCGTGGGACACAGATACGCAGTATTTT. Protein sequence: CASSFRQGPWDTDTQYF. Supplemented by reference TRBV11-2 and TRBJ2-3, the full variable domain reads EAGVAQSPRYKIIEKRQSVAFWCNPISGHATLYWYQQILGQGPKLLIQFQNNGVVDDSQLPKDRFSAERLKGVDSTLKIQPAKLEDSAVYLCASSFRQGPWDTDTQYFGPGTRLTVL.

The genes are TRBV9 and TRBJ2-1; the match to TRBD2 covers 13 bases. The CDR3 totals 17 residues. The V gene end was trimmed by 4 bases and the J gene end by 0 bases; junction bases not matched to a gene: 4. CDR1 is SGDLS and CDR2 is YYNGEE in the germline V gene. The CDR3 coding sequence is TGTGCCAGCAGCCCCACTAGCGGGGGGGCCTCCTACAATGAGCAGTTCTTC. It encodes CASSPTSGGASYNEQFF.

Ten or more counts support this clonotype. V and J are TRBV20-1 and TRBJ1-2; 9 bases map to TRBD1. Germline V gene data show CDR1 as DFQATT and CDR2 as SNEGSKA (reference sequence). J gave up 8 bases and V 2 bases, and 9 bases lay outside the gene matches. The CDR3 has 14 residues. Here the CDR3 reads CSARPPGTGQGYTF. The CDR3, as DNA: TGCAGTGCTAGACCACCAGGGACAGGGCAAGGCTACACCTTC.

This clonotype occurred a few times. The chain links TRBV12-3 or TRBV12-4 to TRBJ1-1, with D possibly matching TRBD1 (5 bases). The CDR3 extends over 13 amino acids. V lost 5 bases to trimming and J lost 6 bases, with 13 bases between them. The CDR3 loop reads CASSIRDRSEAFF. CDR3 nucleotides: TGTGCCAGCAGTATACGGGACCGTTCTGAAGCTTTCTTT.

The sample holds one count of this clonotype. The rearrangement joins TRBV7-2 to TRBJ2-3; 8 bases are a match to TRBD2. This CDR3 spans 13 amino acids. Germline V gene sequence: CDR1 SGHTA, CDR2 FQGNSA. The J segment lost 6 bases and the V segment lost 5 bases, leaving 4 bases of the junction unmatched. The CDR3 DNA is TGTGCCAGCAGCCCTGAGCGGGGGGATACGCAGTATTTT. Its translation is CASSPERGDTQYF.

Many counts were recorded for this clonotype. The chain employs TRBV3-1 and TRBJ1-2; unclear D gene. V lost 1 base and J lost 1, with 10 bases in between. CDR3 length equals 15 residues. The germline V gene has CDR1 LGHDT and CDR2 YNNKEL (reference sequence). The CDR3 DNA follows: TGTGCCAGCAGCCAAGGGTTGACGGTTAACTATGGCTACACCTTC. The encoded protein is CASSQGLTVNYGYTF.